The 25 T cell receptor beta chains listed next were all sequenced from one sample in a study of chemoradiotherapy in HPV16-positive cancers. Clones were read by immunoSEQ multiplex PCR, and TCRdb kept only the in-frame ones, dropping some. The sample records around 8,800 clones, roughly 70% being singletons. The specimen comprised tumor tissue, sampled from a patient who underwent chemoradiotherapy. All receptors come from a human donor with HPV-associated anogenital cancer.

This clone was observed a handful of times. The J gene is TRBJ2-7, the V gene TRBV12-5; 7 bases agree with TRBD1. CDR3 length: 13 amino acids. V lost 2 bases to trimming and J lost 4 bases; unmatched junction nucleotides: 2. CDR1 and CDR2 (germline): LGHNT, FRNRAP. This CDR3 is CASGLMTGYEQYF. CDR3 nucleotides: TGTGCTAGTGGTTTGATGACAGGGTACGAGCAGTACTTC.

On this clone: The junction differs from germline at one of its ends, possibly a read error. Here the CDR3 reads CASSLAGLRTGELFF. CDR3 sequence (DNA): TGTGCCAGCAGCCTAGCAGGGTTGCGCACCGGGGAGCTGTTTTTT. The V gene is TRBV7-2, the J gene TRBJ2-2; TRBD1 or TRBD2 may be the D gene (5 bases each). The CDR3 has 15 residues. Germline assignment: CDR1 SGHTA and CDR2 FQGNSA.

The chain recombines TRBV7-6 with TRBJ2-5; D tentatively reads TRBD1 or TRBD2 (5 bases each). CDR1 and CDR2 (germline): SGHVS, FNYEAQ. V lost 5 bases and J lost 11, with 18 bases in between. This CDR3 comprises 13 residues. CDR3: CASSLGTNDRQYF. CDR3 bases: TGTGCCAGCAGCCTTGGGACCAACGATAGACAGTACTTC. Looking up the rest from reference TRBV7-6 and TRBJ2-5 gives the full variable domain: GAGVSQSPRYKVTKRGQDVALRCDPISGHVSLYWYRQALGQGPEFLTYFNYEAQQDKSGLPNDRFSAERPEGSISTLTIQRTEQRDSAMYRCASSLGTNDRQYFGPGTRLLVL.

This clone was seen only once. This chain joins TRBV7-2 and TRBJ2-7; TRBD1 agrees at 9 bases. This CDR3 spans 14 amino acids. J lost 3 bases, V lost 4 bases, and 4 bases had no gene match. Looked up from germline, CDR1 is SGHTA and CDR2 is FQGNSA. For the CDR3, the DNA is TGTGCCAGCAGCTCCGGGACAGGGTACTACGAGCAGTACTTC. Translated: CASSSGTGYYEQYF. The variable domain in full, with the rest retrieved from reference TRBV7-2 and TRBJ2-7, is GAGVSQSPSNKVTEKGKDVELRCDPISGHTALYWYRQSLGQGLEFLIYFQGNSAPDKSGLPSDRFSAERTGGSVSTLTIQRTQQEDSAVYLCASSSGTGYYEQYFGPGTRLTVT.

The chain is built from TRBV28 and TRBJ2-1; D is unresolved. Germline lookup yields CDR1 MDHEN and CDR2 SYDVKM. This CDR3 contains 12 residues. V was pared by 2 bases and J by 3 bases, with 2 bases between. For the CDR3, the DNA is TGTGCCAGCAGTTTAAACTACAATGAGCAGTTCTTC. Translating it yields CASSLNYNEQFF.

J is TRBJ1-1 and V is TRBV5-1; D remains unclear. Germline values: CDR1 SGHRS, CDR2 YFSETQ. The CDR3 is 15 residues long. The germline V and J ends were trimmed by 0 bases and 2 bases, with 11 bases remaining between them. As DNA, the CDR3 is TGCGCCAGCAGCTTGGCCGAGAACTCCAACACTGAAGCTTTCTTT. It yields the protein CASSLAENSNTEAFF.

In DNA, the CDR3 is TGTGCCAGCAGCTTGCCGGACAGGGGTAATGAAAAACTGTTTTTT. Protein: CASSLPDRGNEKLFF. The chain combines TRBV7-9 with TRBJ1-4, with TRBD1 identical over 9 bases. V was pared by 3 bases and J by 4 bases, with 3 bases of the junction left unmatched. The CDR3 has 15 residues. Germline V gene sequence: CDR1 SEHNR, CDR2 FQNEAQ (reference sequence).

The chain combines TRBV30 with TRBJ2-4; TRBD2 matches at 7 bases. CDR3 length: 15 amino acids. The V segment lost 0 bases and the J segment 0 bases; nucleotides outside the gene matches: 2. The germline V gene encodes CDR1 GTSNPN and CDR2 SVGIG (reference sequence). The DNA of the CDR3 is TGTGCCTGGAGTGTAGGACTAGAAGCCAAAAACATTCAGTACTTC. This sequence encodes CAWSVGLEAKNIQYF.

The rearrangement uses TRBV2 and TRBJ2-7; D possibly uses TRBD1 or TRBD2 (5 bases each). The V and J ends lost 1 base and 0 bases respectively, with 7 bases between them. Germline lookup yields CDR1 SNHLY and CDR2 FYNNEI. The CDR3 has 14 amino acids. The CDR3 here is CASSEVGDSYEQYF. In DNA form, the CDR3 reads TGTGCCAGCAGTGAAGTGGGGGACTCCTACGAGCAGTACTTC. The whole variable domain, remainder taken from reference TRBV2 and TRBJ2-7, is EPEVTQTPSHQVTQMGQEVILRCVPISNHLYFYWYRQILGQKVEFLVSFYNNEISEKSEIFDDQFSVERPDGSNFTLKIRSTKLEDSAMYFCASSEVGDSYEQYFGPGTRLTVT.

The chain joins TRBV7-6 to TRBJ2-5; D gene uncertain. V was pared by 1 base and J by 4 bases, with 4 bases between. This CDR3 comprises 12 residues. The germline gives CDR1 SGHVS, CDR2 FNYEAQ. In DNA, the CDR3 is TGTGCCAGCAGCTTAGGGGCAGAGACCCAGTACTTC. The encoded protein is CASSLGAETQYF. The whole variable domain, remainder taken from reference TRBV7-6 and TRBJ2-5, is GAGVSQSPRYKVTKRGQDVALRCDPISGHVSLYWYRQALGQGPEFLTYFNYEAQQDKSGLPNDRFSAERPEGSISTLTIQRTEQRDSAMYRCASSLGAETQYFGPGTRLLVL.

This clone is large (0.1 to 1%) by share. The rearrangement links TRBV5-1 to TRBJ1-1; 9 bases line up with TRBD1. There are 15 residues in the CDR3. The J segment lost 6 bases and the V segment lost 4 bases, leaving 10 bases of the junction unmatched. Germline V gives CDR1 SGHRS, CDR2 YFSETQ. The CDR3 sequence: CASSGSRDRVSEAFF. DNA of the CDR3: TGCGCCAGCAGCGGATCACGGGACAGGGTTTCTGAAGCTTTCTTT.

The CDR3 DNA is TGTGCCAGCAGCTTAGCAACAAGCTATGGCTACACCTTC. Its translation: CASSLATSYGYTF. The V call is TRBV7-2, the J call TRBJ1-2; unclear D gene. The CDR3 length is 13 residues. V was cut by 0 bases and J by 4 bases, with 6 bases left in between. Germline CDR1 and CDR2: SGHTA and FQGNSA.

Worth noting for this clone: The junction and the germline gene differ at one end; a read error may be behind it. The rearrangement links TRBV15 to TRBJ2-5, with D unresolved. The CDR3 totals 14 residues. Germline V gene sequence: CDR1 LNHNV, CDR2 YYDKDF (reference sequence). In DNA, the CDR3 is TGTGCCACCAGCGGAGAACTAACCCCGGGGACCCAGTACTTC. Translation gives CATSGELTPGTQYF.

The V and J genes are TRBV19 and TRBJ1-5; D is ambiguous. CDR3 size: 13 residues. Trimming took 3 bases from V and 3 from J, leaving 6 bases between them. Germline V gene data show CDR1 as LNHDA and CDR2 as SQIVND (reference sequence). CDR3 sequence reads: CASSIGNNQPQHF. The CDR3 nucleotides are TGTGCCAGTAGTATCGGCAACAATCAGCCCCAGCATTTT.

The chain employs TRBV5-5 and TRBJ2-3; D gene ambiguous. The CDR3 runs to 14 residues. The germline gives CDR1 SGHKS, CDR2 YYEKEE (reference sequence). V gave up 1 base and J gave up 6 bases, with 12 bases separating them. This chain's CDR3 is CASSLLGGWDTQYF. CDR3 nucleotides: TGTGCCAGCAGCTTGCTGGGTGGGTGGGATACGCAGTATTTT.

This sequence joins TRBV10-3 and TRBJ1-2, with TRBD1 matching over 11 bases. Per the germline V gene, CDR1 is ENHRY and CDR2 is SYGVKD. This CDR3 has 15 residues. V trimming: 2 bases; J trimming: 3 bases; junction bases outside the gene matches: 2. CDR3 sequence (DNA): TGTGCCATCAGTGAGGGACAGGGGGCCCACTATGGCTACACCTTC. Amino acids: CAISEGQGAHYGYTF.

By proportion, this clone is medium-sized. V usage is TRBV5-1 and J usage is TRBJ2-7; 8 bases fit TRBD1. Unmatched junction bases numbered 23, after V lost 5 bases and J lost 4 bases. This CDR3 contains 19 residues. Per germline, CDR1 SGHRS and CDR2 YFSETQ. The CDR3 DNA reads as TGCGCCAGCAGATCCATCTGGACAGGGCTTAACTCGGTCGGGTACGAGCAGTACTTC. This encodes CASRSIWTGLNSVGYEQYF.

J is TRBJ2-5 and V is TRBV7-9; perhaps TRBD1 as D (7 bases). Between the trimmed V and J ends, which lost 3 bases and 5 bases, there was a span of 13 bases. The CDR3 spans 14 residues. The germline V gene has CDR1 SEHNR and CDR2 FQNEAQ (reference sequence). DNA of the CDR3: TGTGCCAGCAGCTTCGGACAGGCGGGGGAGACCCAGTACTTC. Amino acids: CASSFGQAGETQYF.

This chain links TRBV6-6 with TRBJ1-2; possibly TRBD1 for D (6 bases). Germline V gene sequence: CDR1 MNHNY, CDR2 SVGAGI (reference sequence). Trimming left V 7 bases short and J 7 bases short, with 16 bases between. CDR3 size: 13 residues. The CDR3 region has the DNA TGTGCCAGCACCCGGGGGGCGGTAACTGGCTACACCTTC. It translates to CASTRGAVTGYTF.

V and J are TRBV12-5 and TRBJ2-3, with a tentative D call TRBD2 (6 bases). Germline lookup yields CDR1 LGHNT and CDR2 FRNRAP. The ends were cut back, 6 bases at V and 2 bases at J, with 12 bases in the middle. The CDR3 loop spans 14 amino acids. CDR3 in amino acids: CASGRDSHTDTQYF. The CDR3 DNA reads TGTGCTAGTGGCCGGGACTCCCACACAGATACGCAGTATTTT.

The chain has TRBV11-3 and TRBJ1-6, with D unclear. V lost 5 bases and J 5 bases, leaving 10 bases between the germline ends. CDR1 is SGHNT and CDR2 is YENEEA in the germline V gene. The CDR3 has 14 amino acids. For the CDR3, the DNA is TGTGCCAGCAGCCCCATGCAAAATAATTCACCCCTCCACTTT. This encodes CASSPMQNNSPLHF.

This sequence joins TRBV10-2 and TRBJ1-1; TRBD1 might be the D (5 bases). CDR1 is WSHSY and CDR2 is SAAADI in the germline V gene. V gave up 4 bases and J gave up 6 bases, with 12 bases separating them. The CDR3 sequence is 13 residues long. The CDR3 sequence is CASSGTLGAEAFF. CDR3 sequence (DNA): TGCGCCAGCAGTGGGACCCTGGGGGCTGAAGCTTTCTTT.

The chain recombines TRBV6-1 with TRBJ1-3; unclear D gene. CDR1 is MNHNS and CDR2 is SASEGT in the germline V gene. The CDR3 has 15 amino acids. V lost 2 bases and J 0 bases, leaving 8 bases between the germline ends. The CDR3 DNA follows: TGTGCCAGCAGTGAACGGATAAGCTCTGGAAACACCATATATTTT. Protein sequence: CASSERISSGNTIYF.

V and J are TRBV9 and TRBJ2-5, with a tentative D call TRBD2 (6 bases). The ends were cut back, 4 bases at V and 2 bases at J, with 12 bases in the middle. Germline V gene data show CDR1 as SGDLS and CDR2 as YYNGEE. This CDR3 is 14 amino acids long. The CDR3 here is CASSTAGTQETQYF. CDR3 nucleotides: TGTGCCAGCAGCACCGCTGGGACTCAAGAGACCCAGTACTTC.

The V gene is TRBV20-1, the J gene TRBJ1-2; tentative D call: TRBD1 (6 bases). V was clipped by 5 bases and J by 8 bases, with 12 bases between them. Germline CDR1 DFQATT, CDR2 SNEGSKA (reference sequence). This CDR3 region has 11 residues. The CDR3 spells CSAPQGKGYTF. The CDR3, as DNA: TGCAGTGCTCCCCAGGGGAAGGGCTACACCTTC.